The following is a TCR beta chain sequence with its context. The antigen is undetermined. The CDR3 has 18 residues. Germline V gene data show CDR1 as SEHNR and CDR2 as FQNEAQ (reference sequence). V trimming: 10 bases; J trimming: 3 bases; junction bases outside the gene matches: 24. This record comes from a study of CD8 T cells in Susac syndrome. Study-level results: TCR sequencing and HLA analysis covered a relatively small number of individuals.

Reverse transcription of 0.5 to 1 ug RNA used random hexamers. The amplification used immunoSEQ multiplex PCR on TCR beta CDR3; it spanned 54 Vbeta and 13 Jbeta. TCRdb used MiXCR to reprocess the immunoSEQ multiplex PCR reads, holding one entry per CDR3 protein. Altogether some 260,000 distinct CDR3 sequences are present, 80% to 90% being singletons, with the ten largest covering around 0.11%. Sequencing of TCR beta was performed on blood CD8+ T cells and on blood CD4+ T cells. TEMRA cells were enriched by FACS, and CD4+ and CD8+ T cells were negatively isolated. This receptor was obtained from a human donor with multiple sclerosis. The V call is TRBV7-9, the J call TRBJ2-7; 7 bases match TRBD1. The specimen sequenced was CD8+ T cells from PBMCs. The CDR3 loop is CATELRPDRISTNYEQYF. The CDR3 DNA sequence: TGTGCCACCGAACTCCGCCCGGACAGGATCTCTACCAACTACGAGCAGTACTTC.